The following is a T cell receptor beta chain sequence with its context. This receptor's antigen is unknown. No much larger clonotype is one base removed from it; base qualities were not supplied. Systemically healthy Caucasian individuals from Russia, over 30 in total and aged roughly 6 to 100 years, were included as donors. Approximately 9.7 milliliters of peripheral blood were drawn from each donor into EDTA-treated Vacutainer tubes. Ficoll-Paque density-gradient centrifugation was used to isolate PBMCs, with at least 7 million per sample. Total RNA, at least 5.5 micrograms per sample, was extracted from PBMCs with Trizol reagent. Naive CD45RAhigh/CD27high T cell percentages were measured by flow cytometry on a PBMC aliquot from every donor. This specimen belongs to a study of blood T cells in healthy people across ages (dated by TCRdb to the mid-2010s). Background on the whole study: In model experiments, template switching captured roughly one uniquely barcoded TCR beta cDNA molecule for every two T cells. To track age-related changes in TCR beta repertoire diversity, the study relied on deep sequencing normalized with unique cDNA molecular identifiers. Using the same blood draw, the study looked at two additional independent replicas of 1 million unique cDNA reads for two donors, one aged 18 to 29 and the other aged 80 or older. Donors were grouped into four age groups: young (average 16 years), middle-aged (39), aged (about 59) and long-lived (roughly 80). The research as a whole found: As age increased, observed TCR beta diversity per million T cells dropped in a roughly linear way, and a significant reduction was already evident by age about 40. Compared with the aged group, more naive CD4+ T cells, fewer expanded clones and increased TCR diversity were shown by the long-lived group, suggesting age selection. The CMV infection status of donors was not known, potentially confounding age-related changes in expanded clonotypes. Because profiling used bulk unsorted PBMCs, naive and antigen-experienced compartments could not be compared conclusively. Estimates of total diversity based on one million sequenced T cells were regarded as lower bounds and as underestimates. Observed TCR beta diversity correlated strongly with the percentage of naive T cells measured by flow cytometry.

Including cysteine and phenylalanine, the CDR3 has 15 amino acids. Only the CDR3 DNA is retained, 45 bases long and in frame from the first base. V is shortened by 5 bases, J by 0 bases, and the region joining them spans 11 bases. CDR1 MGHRA and CDR2 YSYEKL were looked up in the germline V gene. The library was generated by 5' RACE. This sample was sequenced with an Illumina HiSeq 2500. A second PCR of about 6 to 11 cycles was run with a J-beta primer mix and a sample-barcoded 5' primer. A unique molecular identifier was introduced onto each TCR beta cDNA molecule by a template-switch 5' adaptor carrying 12 random nucleotides. At least 2.5 million CDR3-containing paired-end reads were obtained from each sample. First-strand cDNA synthesis was performed from all RNA using the Mint cDNA synthesis kit, with priming by a TRBC-specific oligonucleotide. All cDNA was treated with uracil-DNA glycosylase and then went through a first 18-cycle PCR with the universal primers M1SS and BC2_uni_R. The study's processing was this. For normalization, 1 million high-quality reads were randomly selected from each sample, with every read carrying a distinct molecular identifier. Reads sharing molecular identifiers were discarded rather than binned into consensus sequences. CDR3 identification, clonotype clustering and error correction used MiTCR with a Q25 quality threshold and the strictest error-elimination algorithm. A nonparametric unseen species model using Euler transformation provided a lower-bound estimate of total TCR beta diversity. TCRdb trimmed the raw reads at Q25, called clones with MiXCR and kept productive beta chains. Entries are consolidated by CDR3 protein sequence, retaining the most common genes and DNA. The V and J calls, along with clone size, are taken from TCRdb and not from the paper's own processing. The table for this sample lists 600,000 to 900,000 distinct CDR3 sequences; roughly 24% of them were counted only once. About 2.9% of the sample is held by the ten biggest clonotypes.

These data were likewise used in another study, on T cells of mothers and their children. As noted in the second study: Nine systemically healthy Caucasian individuals, comprising three mothers and their six children, were included as donors. cDNA synthesis used all of the extracted RNA, with about 1.5 ug of RNA in each 15 ul reaction. In the second PCR, the M1S primer introduced both the sample barcodes and 2-4 random nucleotides. Each mother yielded over 10 million TCR beta CDR3 reads and each child 3 million to 3.5 million reads. Thymic selection shapes the output of TCR recombination in a similar way in related and unrelated pairs, and inherited differences have a minor effect. Normalized repertoire overlap in related mother-child pairs was always slightly higher than in unrelated mother-child pairs, but the difference was never significant. With a sensitivity of roughly 93 clones per million clonotypes, no persistent microchimeric T cell clones were detected. Deep NGS was used in the study to compare the TCR beta repertoires of mothers and children and to look for features that separate related mother-child pairs from unrelated individuals. Mothers averaged roughly 40 +/- 4 years of age and children averaged approximately 11 +/- 4 years. After adapters were ligated using NEBNext reagents, the libraries underwent 100+100 nt paired-end sequencing on an Illumina HiSeq 2000. To avoid cross-contamination, the mother libraries and the child libraries were prepared a month apart and sequenced in separate runs. Each donor had between about 450,000 and 2,300,000 distinct TCR beta clonotypes identified. Naive TCR beta clonotypes were estimated from low-frequency clonotypes matched to each donor's FACS-determined naive share, without sorting.

Sequencing input: blood. The chain employs TRBV4-1 and TRBJ2-1; matching of 6 bases hints at TRBD2 as the D gene. The sequence came from a boy aged 5-17 years in good health. For the CDR3, the sequence is CASSWDSGSYNEQFF. The DNA is as follows: TGCGCCAGCAGCTGGGACTCGGGCTCCTACAATGAGCAGTTCTTC.